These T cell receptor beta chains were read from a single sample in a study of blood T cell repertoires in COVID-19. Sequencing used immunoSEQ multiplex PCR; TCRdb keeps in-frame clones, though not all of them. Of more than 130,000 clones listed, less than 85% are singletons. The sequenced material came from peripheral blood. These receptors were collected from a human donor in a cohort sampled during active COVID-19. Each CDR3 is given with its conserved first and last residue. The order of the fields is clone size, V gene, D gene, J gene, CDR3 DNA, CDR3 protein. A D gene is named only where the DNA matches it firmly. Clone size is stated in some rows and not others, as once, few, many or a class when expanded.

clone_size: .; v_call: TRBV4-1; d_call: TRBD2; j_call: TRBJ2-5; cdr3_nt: TGCGCCAGCAGCCAAGATATAGCGGGGGACCCCGGGGCCCAGTACTTC; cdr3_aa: CASSQDIAGDPGAQYF
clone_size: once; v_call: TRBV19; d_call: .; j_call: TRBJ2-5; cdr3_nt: TGTGCCAGTAGTATAGGAGGCTTTCAAGAGACCCAGTACTTC; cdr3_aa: CASSIGGFQETQYF
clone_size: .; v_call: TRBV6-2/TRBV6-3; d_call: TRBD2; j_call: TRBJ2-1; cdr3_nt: TGTGCCAGCAGTTACGAGGGACTATTCGACAATGAGCAGTTCTTC; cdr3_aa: CASSYEGLFDNEQFF
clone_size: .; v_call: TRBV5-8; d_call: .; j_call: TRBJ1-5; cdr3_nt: TGTGCCAGCAGCTTGCGGGGGGCTGGCAATCAGCCCCAGCATTTT; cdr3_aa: CASSLRGAGNQPQHF
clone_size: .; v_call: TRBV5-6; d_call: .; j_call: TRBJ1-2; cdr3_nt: TGTGCCAGCAGCTTGGCCAGGGTCCTTCTCTATGGCTACACCTTC; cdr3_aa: CASSLARVLLYGYTF
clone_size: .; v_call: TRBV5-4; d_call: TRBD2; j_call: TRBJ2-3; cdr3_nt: TGTGCCAGCAGCTTGGCCCCTAGCGGGGGCTCAGATACGCAGTATTTT; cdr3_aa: CASSLAPSGGSDTQYF
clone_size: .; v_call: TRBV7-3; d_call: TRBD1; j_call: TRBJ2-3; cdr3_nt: TGTGCCAGCAGCTGGACAGGGGGCACAGATACGCAGTATTTT; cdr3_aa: CASSWTGGTDTQYF
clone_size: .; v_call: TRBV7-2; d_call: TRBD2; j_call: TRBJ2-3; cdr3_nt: TGTGCCAGCAGCTTACAGCGGGGGTTGGGTACGCAGTATTTT; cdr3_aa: CASSLQRGLGTQYF
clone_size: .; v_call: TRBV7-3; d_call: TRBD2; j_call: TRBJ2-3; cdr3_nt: TGTGCCAGCAGCCCTACTGGACTAGCGGGGGGGCGAGATACGCAGTATTTT; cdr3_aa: CASSPTGLAGGRDTQYF
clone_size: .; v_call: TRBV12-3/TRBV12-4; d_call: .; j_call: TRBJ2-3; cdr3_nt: TGTGCCAGCAGCACGGGCACAGATACGCAGTATTTT; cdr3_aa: CASSTGTDTQYF
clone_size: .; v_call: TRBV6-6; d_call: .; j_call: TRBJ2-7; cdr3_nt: TGTGCCAGCAGTTACAACCTGGCGGCCCCTACCTACGAGCAGTACTTC; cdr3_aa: CASSYNLAAPTYEQYF
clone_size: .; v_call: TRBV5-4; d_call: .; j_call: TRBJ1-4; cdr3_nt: TGTGCCAGCAGCTTTTCGGGAGCAACTAATGAAAAACTGTTTTTT; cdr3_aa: CASSFSGATNEKLFF
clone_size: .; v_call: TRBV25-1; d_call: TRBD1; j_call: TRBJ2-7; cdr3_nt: TGTGCCAGCAGTCTACCCGGACAGGGGGCGGTCGAGCAGTACTTC; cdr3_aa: CASSLPGQGAVEQYF
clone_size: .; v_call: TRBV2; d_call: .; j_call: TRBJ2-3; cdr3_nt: TGTGCCAGCAGGATAGGGGGAAACACAGATACGCAGTATTTT; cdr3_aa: CASRIGGNTDTQYF
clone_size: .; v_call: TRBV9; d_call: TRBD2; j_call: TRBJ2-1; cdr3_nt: TGTGCCAGCAGCGTAGCGGGGGGGCCGTTAAATGAGCAGTTCTTC; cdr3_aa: CASSVAGGPLNEQFF
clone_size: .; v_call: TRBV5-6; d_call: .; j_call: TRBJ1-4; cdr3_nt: TGTGCCAGCAGCCACTCCCATTATCCTAATGAAAAACTGTTTTTT; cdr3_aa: CASSHSHYPNEKLFF
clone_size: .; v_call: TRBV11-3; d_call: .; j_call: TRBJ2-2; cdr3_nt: TGTGCCAGCAGCCCCGGGACTTATCTCACCGGGGAGCTGTTTTTT; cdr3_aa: CASSPGTYLTGELFF
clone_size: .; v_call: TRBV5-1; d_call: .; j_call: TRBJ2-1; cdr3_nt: TGCGCCAGCAGCTTTCTATCCAATGAGCAGTTCTTC; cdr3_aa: CASSFLSNEQFF
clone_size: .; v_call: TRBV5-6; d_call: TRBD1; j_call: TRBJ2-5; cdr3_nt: TGTGCCAGCAGCAAGGGGGCCGGGTCGGAGACCCAGTACTTC; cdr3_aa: CASSKGAGSETQYF
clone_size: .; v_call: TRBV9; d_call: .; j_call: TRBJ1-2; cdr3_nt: TGTGCCAGCAGCGAAGAGGCGGGGGGCGAATCGGGCTACACCTTC; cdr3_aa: CASSEEAGGESGYTF
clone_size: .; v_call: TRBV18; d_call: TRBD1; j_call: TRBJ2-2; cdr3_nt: TGTGCCAGCATCAAAAATCTAGGGACAGTGAACACCGGGGAGCTGTTTTTT; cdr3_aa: CASIKNLGTVNTGELFF
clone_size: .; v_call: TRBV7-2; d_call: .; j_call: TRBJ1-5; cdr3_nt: TGTGCCAGCAGCTTGGCTTTCAATCAGCCCCAGCATTTT; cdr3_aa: CASSLAFNQPQHF
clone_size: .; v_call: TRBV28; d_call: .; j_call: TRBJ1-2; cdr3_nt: TGTGCCAGCAGTTTACTCGGGGGGCCAGGCTACACCTTC; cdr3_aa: CASSLLGGPGYTF
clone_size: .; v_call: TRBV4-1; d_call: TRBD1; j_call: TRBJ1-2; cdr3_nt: TGCGCCAGCAGCCTTAACAGGGGATCAGGCTATGGCTACACCTTC; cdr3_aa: CASSLNRGSGYGYTF